In its sample, the clone carrying this T cell receptor beta chain was seen many times. Its matching antigen is unknown. The sample belongs to a study of identical twins. Regarding the study as a whole: Its conclusions, products of cross-sectional statistical analysis, did not come from following the same donors. Fewer insertions characterized abundant cord blood beta clonotypes, whereas memory repertoires showed none.

cDNA carried unique molecular identifiers, and a universal primer site was added by template switching. TCRdb re-called the 5' RACE reads with MiXCR, one entry per CDR3 protein. The data contain hundreds of thousands of distinct CDR3 sequences, approximately 22% of them seen just once; the ten biggest clones take up about 4.5%. V gave up 5 bases and J gave up 0 bases, with 8 bases separating them. The CDR3 has 14 residues. The same sample was also used in a study of T cells expressing NK-cell markers. That source reports: The CD3+CD56-NKG2C+ fraction of a few donors was likewise dominated by these clonotypes.

Sequencing was done on a sample of PBMCs. The V and J genes are TRBV12-3 or TRBV12-4 and TRBJ1-5; D may be TRBD1 (6 bases). The TCR sequence derives from a woman aged 18-29 years in good health. The CDR3 here is CASSRQDSNQPQHF. The CDR3 nucleotides read TGTGCCAGCAGTCGACAGGATAGCAATCAGCCCCAGCATTTT.